These 23 T cell receptor beta chains came from one sample sequenced in a study of cytomegalovirus exposure and HLA in healthy donors. The PCR ran on 60 Vbeta and 13 Jbeta primers. Data came from immunoSEQ multiplex PCR; TCRdb stores just in-frame clones and leaves some out. The sample yields 100,000 to 150,000 clones, about 79% seen once. Specimen: PBMCs. These receptors were obtained from a man aged 45-65 years in good health and CMV-seronegative.

V and J are TRBV21-1 and TRBJ2-4; the DNA was not used to check the table's D call, TRBD2. TRBV21-1 represents a pseudogene. The CDR3 is 19 amino acids. The CDR3 is CASSKGRLNFRGAKNIQYF. In nucleotides, the CDR3 is TGTGCCAGCAGCAAAGGTCGTCTCAATTTCCGGGGGGCCAAAAACATTCAGTACTTC.

J is TRBJ2-5 and V is TRBV10-2; 7 bases fit TRBD2. Trimming cost V 4 bases and J 1 base; bases outside gene matches: 3. CDR1 is WSHSY, CDR2 SAAADI, per germline. This CDR3 has 14 amino acids. CDR3 loop: CASSGGGPQETQYF. The CDR3 bases are TGCGCCAGCAGTGGGGGGGGACCCCAAGAGACCCAGTACTTC.

This clone came up once. The J gene is TRBJ1-1, the V gene TRBV4-3; 9 nucleotides match TRBD1. This CDR3 has 17 residues. Germline V gene sequence: CDR1 LGHNA, CDR2 YSLEER. V lost 2 bases, J lost 1 base, and 8 bases stayed unmatched. As DNA, the CDR3 is TGCGCCAGCAGCCAAACCGGGACAGGGTCTCCGAACACTGAAGCTTTCTTT. It encodes CASSQTGTGSPNTEAFF.

The chain uses TRBV18 and TRBJ1-2; the match to TRBD1 covers 9 bases. The CDR3 covers 14 residues. The trim removed 3 bases at V and 6 bases at J, leaving 5 bases unmatched. CDR1 and CDR2 (germline): KGHSH, LQKENI. The CDR3 here is CASSPAGQGDGYTF. The CDR3 DNA sequence: TGTGCCAGCTCACCCGCGGGACAGGGAGATGGCTACACCTTC.

CDR3 nucleotide sequence: TGCAGTGCTAGTCGGGGGAACACCATATATTTT. Translating it yields CSASRGNTIYF. This rearrangement joins TRBV20-1 to TRBJ1-3, with TRBD1 as a possible D gene (5 bases). The CDR3 loop spans 11 amino acids. V was shortened by 3 bases and J by 7 bases, with 7 bases between the two germline ends. Germline V lookup: CDR1 DFQATT, CDR2 SNEGSKA (reference sequence).

The V call is TRBV6-6, the J call TRBJ1-4; 8 bases map to TRBD1. CDR1 is MNHNY, CDR2 SVGAGI, per germline (reference sequence). The CDR3 runs 14 residues. V shed 7 bases and J 6 bases; nucleotides not matched to a gene: 7. Here the CDR3 reads CASNKQGGDEKLFF. The CDR3, as DNA: TGTGCCAGCAATAAACAGGGGGGGGATGAAAAACTGTTTTTT.

The V and J genes are TRBV6-4 and TRBJ2-2; D possibly corresponds to TRBD2 (6 bases). CDR1 and CDR2 (germline): MRHNA, SNTAGT. V was pared by 3 bases and J by 5 bases, with 13 bases between. The CDR3 length is 15 residues. This CDR3 is CASSEVGAGTGELFF. Here the CDR3 DNA reads TGTGCCAGCAGTGAAGTCGGCGCGGGGACCGGGGAGCTGTTTTTT.

The chain combines TRBV19 with TRBJ2-7; the D gene is possibly TRBD1 (6 bases). The CDR3 sequence is 13 residues long. Trimming took off 4 bases at V and 3 bases at J, with 10 bases between the two ends. Looked up from germline, CDR1 is LNHDA and CDR2 is SQIVND (reference sequence). CDR3 nucleotides: TGTGCCAGTAGTAGGGACACTTACTACGAGCAGTACTTC. Its translation is CASSRDTYYEQYF.

This clone has more than one count but fewer than ten. The chain is built from TRBV29-1 and TRBJ2-7, with D perhaps TRBD2 (6 bases). Trimming took 1 base from V and 9 from J, leaving 19 bases between them. Per germline, CDR1 SQVTM and CDR2 ANQGSEA. The CDR3 runs 14 residues. The CDR3 region has the DNA TGCAGCGTTGAAGGGGCGATAACTAGCTATCGGCAGTACTTC. Translating it yields CSVEGAITSYRQYF.

V usage is TRBV7-3 and J usage is TRBJ1-1; no firm D call. The CDR3 is 13 residues long. Germline lookup yields CDR1 SGHTA and CDR2 FQGTGA. V lost 5 bases to trimming and J lost 3 bases, with 10 bases between them. For the CDR3, the DNA is TGTGCCAGCAGCCGTTCCACGGACACTGAAGCTTTCTTT. Protein product: CASSRSTDTEAFF. The full variable domain, with the rest looked up from reference TRBV7-3 and TRBJ1-1, is GAGVSQTPSNKVTEKGKYVELRCDPISGHTALYWYRQSLGQGPEFLIYFQGTGAADDSGLPNDRFFAVRPEGSVSTLKIQRTERGDSAVYLCASSRSTDTEAFFGQGTRLTVV.

This clone was counted between two and nine times. The rearrangement uses TRBV19 and TRBJ1-2; D ambiguous. The CDR3 length is 15 residues. Germline V CDR1 and CDR2: LNHDA, SQIVND (reference sequence). Trimming shortened V by 3 bases and J by 3 bases, and 14 bases separated the two germline ends. CDR3 sequence (DNA): TGTGCCAGTAGTATGGGGAGTCTCCTTTACTATGGCTACACCTTC. Amino acids: CASSMGSLLYYGYTF.

The chain recombines TRBV9 with TRBJ2-7; tentative D call: TRBD1 (6 bases). Trimming left V 3 bases short and J 4 bases short, with 26 bases between. The germline gives CDR1 SGDLS, CDR2 YYNGEE. This CDR3 contains 18 residues. CDR3 coding DNA: TGTGCCAGCAGCGCCAACCCGTACAGGGTTTATTATTCGTACGAGCAGTACTTC. Translated: CASSANPYRVYYSYEQYF.

The CDR3 region has the DNA TGTGCCATCAGCTCCCTAGCGGGGGTATCCTACGAGCAGTACTTC. Amino acid sequence: CAISSLAGVSYEQYF. The V gene is TRBV10-3, the J gene TRBJ2-7; the match to TRBD2 covers 10 bases. After removal of 6 bases from V and 1 base from J, the junction contained 6 bases not matched to a gene. The CDR3 is 15 amino acids. Germline CDR1 and CDR2: ENHRY and SYGVKD.

The gene calls are TRBV7-8 and TRBJ1-5; the D is unclear. The V end lost 5 bases, the J end lost 7 bases, and 15 bases lay between the germline ends. CDR1 SGHVS and CDR2 FQNEAQ come from the germline V gene. The CDR3 contains 14 residues. The DNA of the CDR3 is TGTGCCAGCAGCCCGACCAGGCTTGGGCAGCCCCAGCATTTT. This encodes CASSPTRLGQPQHF.

The chain recombines TRBV6-5 with TRBJ1-1; a possible D gene is TRBD1 (5 bases). The V gene lost 6 bases and the J gene lost 4 bases, with 15 bases spanning the gap. In germline, CDR1 is MNHEY, CDR2 SVGAGI. The CDR3 is 14 residues long. In nucleotides, the CDR3 is TGTGCCAGCAGCCCGGACATATTGATCACTGAAGCTTTCTTT. Protein sequence: CASSPDILITEAFF.

J is TRBJ1-6 and V is TRBV2; 11 nucleotides agree with TRBD1. V trimming: 5 bases; J trimming: 9 bases; junction bases outside the gene matches: 3. The length of the CDR3 is 14 residues. Germline V gives CDR1 SNHLY, CDR2 FYNNEI. CDR3 amino acids: CASSRTGGGSPLHF. CDR3 nucleotides: TGTGCCAGCAGTCGGACAGGGGGCGGTTCACCCCTCCACTTT.

The rearrangement uses TRBV2 and TRBJ1-1; D might be TRBD1 (5 bases). CDR3 size: 13 residues. The germline CDR1 and CDR2 sequences are SNHLY and FYNNEI. The V end was cut by 7 bases, the J end by 2 bases, with 11 bases between. The DNA for the CDR3 is TGTGCCAGCAAGGCCCAGGGAAACACTGAAGCTTTCTTT. As protein: CASKAQGNTEAFF. The full variable domain, its missing parts supplied by reference TRBV2 and TRBJ1-1, is EPEVTQTPSHQVTQMGQEVILRCVPISNHLYFYWYRQILGQKVEFLVSFYNNEISEKSEIFDDQFSVERPDGSNFTLKIRSTKLEDSAMYFCASKAQGNTEAFFGQGTRLTVV.

The gene calls are TRBV7-8 and TRBJ1-3; TRBD1 matches 7 bases. This CDR3 region has 15 residues. V lost 5 bases, J lost 0 bases, and 4 bases stayed unmatched. CDR1 and CDR2 from the germline V gene are SGHVS and FQNEAQ. The CDR3, as DNA: TGTGCCAGCAGCCGACAGGGTCTCTCTGGAAACACCATATATTTT. Translation gives CASSRQGLSGNTIYF.

This chain uses TRBV4-3 with TRBJ2-7, with 7 positions matching TRBD1. Unmatched junction bases numbered 6, after V lost 4 bases and J lost 3 bases. Germline V gene sequence: CDR1 LGHNA, CDR2 YSLEER. This CDR3 region has 14 residues. In DNA form, the CDR3 reads TGCGCCAGCAGCCCCGGGACAGTGAACTACGAGCAGTACTTC. Translated, it gives CASSPGTVNYEQYF.

The genes are TRBV25-1 and TRBJ1-2; D perhaps matches TRBD1 (5 bases). The CDR3 is 17 amino acids. Germline loops: CDR1 MGHDK, CDR2 SYGVNS. Trimming took off 2 bases at V and 4 bases at J, with 20 bases between the two ends. The CDR3 DNA reads as TGTGCCAGCAGTGAAAGTGGTAGGGGCCCCCTCGGCTATGGCTACACCTTC. It translates to CASSESGRGPLGYGYTF.

The V gene is TRBV10-3, the J gene TRBJ2-7; 7 bases align to TRBD1. This CDR3 has 14 amino acids. Germline V gene lookup returns CDR1 ENHRY and CDR2 SYGVKD. J lost 7 bases, V lost 6 bases, and 12 bases had no gene match. The CDR3 nucleotides are TGTGCCATCAGGAGAGACAGGGTCGGTGAAGAGCAGTACTTC. This translates into CAIRRDRVGEEQYF.

The genes are TRBV11-2 and TRBJ1-6; D remains unclear. Germline V gene data show CDR1 as SGHAT and CDR2 as FQNNGV. V was clipped by 5 bases and J by 4 bases, with 3 bases between them. The length of the CDR3 is 12 residues. In nucleotides, the CDR3 is TGTGCCAGCAGCCTGTATAATTCACCCCTCCACTTT. Its protein is CASSLYNSPLHF.

The CDR3 bases are TGTGCCTGGGCGAAATCGACCCAGCGAGCTTTCTTT. Amino acid sequence: CAWAKSTQRAFF. This chain joins TRBV30 and TRBJ1-1; D is undetermined. V gave up 5 bases and J gave up 10 bases, with 17 bases separating them. The germline CDR1 and CDR2 sequences are GTSNPN and SVGIG (reference sequence). This CDR3 has 12 residues. Using reference TRBV30 and TRBJ1-1 for the parts outside the CDR3, the full variable domain is SQTIHQWPATLVQPVGSPLSLECTVEGTSNPNLYWYRQAAGRGLQLLFYSVGIGQISSEVPQNLSASRPQDRQFILSSKKLLLSDSGFYLCAWAKSTQRAFFGQGTRLTVV.